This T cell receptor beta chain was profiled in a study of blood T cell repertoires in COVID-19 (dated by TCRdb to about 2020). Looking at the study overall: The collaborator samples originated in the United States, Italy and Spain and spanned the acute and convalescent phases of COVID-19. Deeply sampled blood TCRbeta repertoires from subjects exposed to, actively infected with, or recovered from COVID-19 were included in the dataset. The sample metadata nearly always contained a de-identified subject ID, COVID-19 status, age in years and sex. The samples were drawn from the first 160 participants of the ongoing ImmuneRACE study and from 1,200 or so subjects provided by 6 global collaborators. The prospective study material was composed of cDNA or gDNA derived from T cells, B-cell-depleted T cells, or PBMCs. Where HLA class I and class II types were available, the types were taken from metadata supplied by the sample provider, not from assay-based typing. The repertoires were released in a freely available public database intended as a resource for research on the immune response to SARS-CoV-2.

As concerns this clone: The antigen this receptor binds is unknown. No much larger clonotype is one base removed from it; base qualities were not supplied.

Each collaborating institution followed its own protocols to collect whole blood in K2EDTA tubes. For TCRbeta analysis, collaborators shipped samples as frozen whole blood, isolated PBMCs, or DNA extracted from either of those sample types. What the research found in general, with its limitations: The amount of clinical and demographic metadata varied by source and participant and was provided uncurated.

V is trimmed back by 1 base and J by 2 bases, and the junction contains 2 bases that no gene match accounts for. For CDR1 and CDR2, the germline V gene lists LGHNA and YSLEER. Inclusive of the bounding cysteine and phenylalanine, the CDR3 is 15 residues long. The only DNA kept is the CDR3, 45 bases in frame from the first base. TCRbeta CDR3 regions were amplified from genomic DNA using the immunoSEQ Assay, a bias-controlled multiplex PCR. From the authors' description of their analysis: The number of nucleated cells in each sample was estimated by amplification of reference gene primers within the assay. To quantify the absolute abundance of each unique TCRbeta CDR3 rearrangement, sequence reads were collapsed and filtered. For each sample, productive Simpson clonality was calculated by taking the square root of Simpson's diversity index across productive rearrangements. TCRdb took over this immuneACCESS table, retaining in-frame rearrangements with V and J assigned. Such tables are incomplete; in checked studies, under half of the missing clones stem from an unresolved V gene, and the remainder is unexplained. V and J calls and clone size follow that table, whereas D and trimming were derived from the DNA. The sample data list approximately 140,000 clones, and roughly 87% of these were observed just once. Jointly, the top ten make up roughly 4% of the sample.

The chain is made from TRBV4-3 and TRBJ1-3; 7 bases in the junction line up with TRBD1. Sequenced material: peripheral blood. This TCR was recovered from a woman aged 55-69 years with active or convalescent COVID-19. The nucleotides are TGCGCCAGCAGCCAAGGGACAGGCACTGGAAACACCATATATTTT. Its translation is CASSQGTGTGNTIYF.